The subject of this entry is one TCR beta chain. The method was immunoSEQ multiplex PCR; TCRdb's version includes in-frame clones alone and lacks a portion of them. The sample has 200,000 to 250,000 clones, approximately 82% seen once. The CDR3 loop spans 14 amino acids. Trimming left V 6 bases short and J 8 bases short, with 16 bases between. Germline values: CDR1 MNHEY, CDR2 SVGAGI. The data originate from a study of blood T cell repertoires in COVID-19. Study background: COVID-19 samples, acute and convalescent, were from the United States, Italy and Spain.

The sequenced sample was peripheral blood. The receptor was isolated from an elderly woman with active or convalescent COVID-19. The V call is TRBV6-5, the J call TRBJ1-4, with D possibly being TRBD1 (6 bases). Written as DNA, the CDR3 is TGTGCCAGCAGAAATACCGGGACACGGGAAAAACTGTTTTTT. Translation gives CASRNTGTREKLFF.